The 8 T cell receptor beta chains in this list originate from one sample, sequenced in a study of blood T cell repertoires in COVID-19. TCRdb's copy holds only in-frame clones and misses some; the assay was immunoSEQ multiplex PCR. The sample has around 250,000 clones; 70% to 90% are singletons. Sequencing input: PBMCs or T cells enriched from blood (not recorded which). These receptors were taken from a man aged 18 to 35 who had recovered from COVID-19.

This chain links TRBV25-1 with TRBJ1-1; weak D call: TRBD1 (5 bases). V lost 2 bases, J lost 5 bases, and 9 bases lay in between. The CDR3 is made up of 13 amino acids. Per germline, CDR1 MGHDK and CDR2 SYGVNS. The DNA for the CDR3 is TGTGCCAGCAGTGAACCAGGGATTACTGAAGCTTTCTTT. Protein: CASSEPGITEAFF.

V is TRBV29-1 and J is TRBJ1-1; D is perhaps TRBD1 (5 bases). The CDR3 covers 12 residues. Between the trimmed V and J ends, which lost 3 bases and 4 bases, there was a span of 9 bases. Germline CDR1 and CDR2: SQVTM and ANQGSEA. This CDR3 reads CSVEGDSTEAFF. The DNA for the CDR3 is TGCAGCGTTGAGGGGGACTCCACTGAAGCTTTCTTT. The full variable domain, in which reference TRBV29-1 and TRBJ1-1 provide the parts outside the CDR3, is SAVISQKPSRDICQRGTSLTIQCQVDSQVTMMFWYRQQPGQSLTLIATANQGSEATYESGFVIDKFPISRPNLTFSTLTVSNMSPEDSSIYLCSVEGDSTEAFFGQGTRLTVV.

The gene calls are TRBV3-1 (or the pseudogene TRBV3-2) and TRBJ1-5; D might be TRBD1 (5 bases). CDR1 and CDR2 from the germline V gene are LGHDT and YNNKEL (reference sequence). The germline V and J ends were trimmed by 0 bases and 3 bases, with 9 bases remaining between them. There are 15 residues in the CDR3. CDR3 coding DNA: TGTGCCAGCAGCCAAGAAGGGGCGATCAATCAGCCCCAGCATTTT. This codes for CASSQEGAINQPQHF.

J is TRBJ2-3 and V is TRBV11-2; D remains unclear. The CDR3 covers 14 residues. V dropped 4 bases and J dropped 1 base, with 9 bases sitting between them. Germline loops: CDR1 SGHAT, CDR2 FQNNGV. CDR3 in amino acids: CASSSISGTDTQYF. In DNA, the CDR3 is TGTGCCAGCAGCTCCATCAGCGGCACAGATACGCAGTATTTT.

This clone was detected only a few times. CDR3 nucleotides: TGTGCCAGCAGCCAAAGCAGGGGGCTTTGGGGAAACACCATATATTTT. Its translation: CASSQSRGLWGNTIYF. The rearrangement links TRBV3-1 (or the pseudogene TRBV3-2) to TRBJ1-3, with TRBD1 matching 8 bases. CDR1 and CDR2 from the germline V gene are LGHDT and YNNKEL (reference sequence). V was pared by 2 bases and J by 4 bases, with 7 bases of the junction left unmatched. The CDR3 runs 16 residues.

V usage is TRBV5-1 and J usage is TRBJ1-1, with 7 bases matching TRBD1. J gave up 0 bases and V 4 bases, and 6 bases lay outside the gene matches. Per the germline V gene, CDR1 is SGHRS and CDR2 is YFSETQ. The length of the CDR3 is 15 residues. CDR3 residues: CASSTDGQVNTEAFF. As DNA, the CDR3 is TGCGCCAGCAGCACCGATGGACAGGTGAACACTGAAGCTTTCTTT. The full variable domain, in which reference TRBV5-1 and TRBJ1-1 provide the parts outside the CDR3, is KAGVTQTPRYLIKTRGQQVTLSCSPISGHRSVSWYQQTPGQGLQFLFEYFSETQRNKGNFPGRFSGRQFSNSRSEMNVSTLELGDSALYLCASSTDGQVNTEAFFGQGTRLTVV.

J is TRBJ2-7 and V is TRBV13, with 8 bases matching TRBD2. Per the germline V gene, CDR1 is PRHDT and CDR2 is FYEKMQ (reference sequence). The ends lost 5 bases at V and 6 bases at J; junction bases unmatched: 9. The CDR3 length is 14 residues. CDR3 sequence: CASSAGLAGGEQYF. The CDR3, as DNA: TGTGCCAGCAGCGCAGGACTAGCCGGGGGCGAGCAGTACTTC.

This chain connects TRBV5-1 to TRBJ1-2; the D is unclear. V was cut by 0 bases and J by 1 base, with 13 bases left in between. This CDR3 has 16 amino acids. Germline CDR1 SGHRS, CDR2 YFSETQ. The CDR3 protein is CASSLEVNRFNYGYTF. CDR3 nucleotides: TGCGCCAGCAGCTTGGAGGTCAACAGATTTAACTATGGCTACACCTTC.